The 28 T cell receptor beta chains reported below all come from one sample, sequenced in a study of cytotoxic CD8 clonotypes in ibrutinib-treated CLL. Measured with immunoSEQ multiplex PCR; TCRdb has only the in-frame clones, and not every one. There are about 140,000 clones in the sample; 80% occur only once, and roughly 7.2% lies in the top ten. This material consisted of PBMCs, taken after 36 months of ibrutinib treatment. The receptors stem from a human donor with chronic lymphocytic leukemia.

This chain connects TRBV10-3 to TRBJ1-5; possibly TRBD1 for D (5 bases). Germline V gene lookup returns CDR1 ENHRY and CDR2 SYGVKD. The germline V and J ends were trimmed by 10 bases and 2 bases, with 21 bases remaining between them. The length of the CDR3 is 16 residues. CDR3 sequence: CASDRWGGNGNQPQHF. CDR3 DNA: TGTGCCAGCGATAGATGGGGGGGTAACGGCAATCAGCCCCAGCATTTT.

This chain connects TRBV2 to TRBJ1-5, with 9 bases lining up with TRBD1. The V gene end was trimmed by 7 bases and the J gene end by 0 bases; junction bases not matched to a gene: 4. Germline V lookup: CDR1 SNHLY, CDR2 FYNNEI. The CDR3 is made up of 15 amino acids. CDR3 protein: CASNKDRGSNQPQHF. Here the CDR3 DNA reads TGTGCCAGCAATAAGGACAGGGGTAGCAATCAGCCCCAGCATTTT.

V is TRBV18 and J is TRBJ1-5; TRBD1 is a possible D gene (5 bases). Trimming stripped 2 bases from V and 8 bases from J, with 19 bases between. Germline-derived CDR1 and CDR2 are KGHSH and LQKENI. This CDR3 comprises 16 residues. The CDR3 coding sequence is TGTGCCAGCTCACCATTCCGGGACGCATCCGATAAGCCCCAGCATTTT. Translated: CASSPFRDASDKPQHF.

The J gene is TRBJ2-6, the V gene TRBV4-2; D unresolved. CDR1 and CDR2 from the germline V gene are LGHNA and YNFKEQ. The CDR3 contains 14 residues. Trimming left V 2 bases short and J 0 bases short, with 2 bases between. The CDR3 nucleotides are TGTGCCAGCAGCCAAATCTCTGGGGCCAACGTCCTGACTTTC. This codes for CASSQISGANVLTF.

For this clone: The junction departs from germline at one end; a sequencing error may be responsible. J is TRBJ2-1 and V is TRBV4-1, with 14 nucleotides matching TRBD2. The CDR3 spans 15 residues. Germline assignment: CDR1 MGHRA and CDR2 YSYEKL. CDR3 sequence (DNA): TGCGCCAGCAGCCGGACTAGCGGGGGGTACAGTGAGCAGTTCTTC. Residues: CASSRTSGGYSEQFF.

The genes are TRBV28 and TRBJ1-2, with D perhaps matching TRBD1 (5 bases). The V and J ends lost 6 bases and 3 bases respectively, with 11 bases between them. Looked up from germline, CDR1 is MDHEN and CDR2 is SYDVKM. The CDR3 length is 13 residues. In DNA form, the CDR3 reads TGTGCCAGCAGAGTGGGGGAGGACTATGGCTACACCTTC. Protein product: CASRVGEDYGYTF.

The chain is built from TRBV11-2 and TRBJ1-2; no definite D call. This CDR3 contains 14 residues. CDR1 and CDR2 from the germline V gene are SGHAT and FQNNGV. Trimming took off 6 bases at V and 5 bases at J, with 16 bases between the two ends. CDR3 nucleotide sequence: TGTGCCAGCAGGAGACCGGGGTCCCAATATGGCTACACCTTC. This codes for CASRRPGSQYGYTF.

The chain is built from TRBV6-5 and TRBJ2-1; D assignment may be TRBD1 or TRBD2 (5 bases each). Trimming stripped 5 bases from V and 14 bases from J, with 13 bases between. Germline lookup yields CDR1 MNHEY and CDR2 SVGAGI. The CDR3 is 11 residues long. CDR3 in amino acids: CASSTGQGEFF. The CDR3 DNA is TGTGCCAGCAGTACGGGGCAGGGCGAGTTCTTC.

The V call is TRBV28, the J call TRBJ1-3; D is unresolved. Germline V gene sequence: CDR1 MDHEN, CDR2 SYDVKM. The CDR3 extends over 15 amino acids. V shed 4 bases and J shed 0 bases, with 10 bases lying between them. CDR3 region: CASSSNRISGNTIYF. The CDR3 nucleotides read TGTGCCAGCAGTTCAAACCGAATCTCTGGAAACACCATATATTTT.

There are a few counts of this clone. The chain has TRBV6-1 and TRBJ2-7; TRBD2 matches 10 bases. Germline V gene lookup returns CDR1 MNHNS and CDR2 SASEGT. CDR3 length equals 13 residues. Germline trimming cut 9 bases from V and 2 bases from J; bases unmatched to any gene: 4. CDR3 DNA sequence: TGTGCCAGTGAGCGGGAGGGTGCCTACGAGCAGTACTTC. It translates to CASEREGAYEQYF.

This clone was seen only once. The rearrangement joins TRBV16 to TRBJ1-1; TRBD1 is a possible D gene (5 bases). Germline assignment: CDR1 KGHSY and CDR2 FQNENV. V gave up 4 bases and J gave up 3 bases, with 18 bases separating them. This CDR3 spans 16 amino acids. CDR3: CASSPFRGRVDTEAFF. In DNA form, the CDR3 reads TGTGCCAGCAGCCCCTTCCGGGGCAGGGTGGACACTGAAGCTTTCTTT.

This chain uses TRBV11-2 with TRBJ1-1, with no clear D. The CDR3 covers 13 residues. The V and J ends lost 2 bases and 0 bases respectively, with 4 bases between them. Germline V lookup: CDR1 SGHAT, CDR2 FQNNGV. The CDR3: CASSLRVNTEAFF. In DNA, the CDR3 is TGTGCCAGCAGCTTACGAGTGAACACTGAAGCTTTCTTT.

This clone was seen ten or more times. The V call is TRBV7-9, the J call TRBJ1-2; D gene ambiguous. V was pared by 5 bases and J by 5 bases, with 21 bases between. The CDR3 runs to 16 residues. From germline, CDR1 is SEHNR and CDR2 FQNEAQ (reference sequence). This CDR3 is CASSIDPAVLTYGYTF. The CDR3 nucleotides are TGTGCCAGCAGCATCGATCCCGCCGTCTTGACGTATGGCTACACCTTC.

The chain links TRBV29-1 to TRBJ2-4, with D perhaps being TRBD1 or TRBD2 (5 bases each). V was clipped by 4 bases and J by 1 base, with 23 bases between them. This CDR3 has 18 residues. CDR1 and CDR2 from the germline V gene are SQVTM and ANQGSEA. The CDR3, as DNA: TGCAGCGTTGTTGGGACGGATCCCGTCATCGTGGCCAAAAACATTCAGTACTTC. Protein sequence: CSVVGTDPVIVAKNIQYF.

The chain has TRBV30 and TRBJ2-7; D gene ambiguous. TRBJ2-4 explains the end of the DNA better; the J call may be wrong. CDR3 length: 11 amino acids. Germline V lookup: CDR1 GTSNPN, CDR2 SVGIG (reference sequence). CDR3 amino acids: CAWSVRVIQYF. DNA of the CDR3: TGTGCCTGGAGTGTACGGGTCATTCAGTACTTC.

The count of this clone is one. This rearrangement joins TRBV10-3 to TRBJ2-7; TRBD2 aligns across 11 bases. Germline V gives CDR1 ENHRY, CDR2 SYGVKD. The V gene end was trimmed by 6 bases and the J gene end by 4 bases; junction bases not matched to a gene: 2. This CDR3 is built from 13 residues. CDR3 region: CAIRRTSGYEQYF. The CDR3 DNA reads TGTGCCATCAGAAGGACTAGCGGGTACGAGCAGTACTTC.

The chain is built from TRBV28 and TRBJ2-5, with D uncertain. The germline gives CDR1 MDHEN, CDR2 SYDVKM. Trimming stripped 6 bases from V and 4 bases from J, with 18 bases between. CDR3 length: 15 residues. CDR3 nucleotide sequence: TGTGCCAGCAGCACCGCTTTCTGGGGATTAGAGACCCAGTACTTC. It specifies CASSTAFWGLETQYF.

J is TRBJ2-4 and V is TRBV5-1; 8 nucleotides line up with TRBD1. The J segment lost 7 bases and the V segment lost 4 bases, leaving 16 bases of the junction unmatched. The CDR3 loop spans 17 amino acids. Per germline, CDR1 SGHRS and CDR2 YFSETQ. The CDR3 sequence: CASSPGQGPGARNIQYF. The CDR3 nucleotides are TGCGCCAGCAGCCCAGGACAGGGTCCAGGAGCTAGGAACATTCAGTACTTC.

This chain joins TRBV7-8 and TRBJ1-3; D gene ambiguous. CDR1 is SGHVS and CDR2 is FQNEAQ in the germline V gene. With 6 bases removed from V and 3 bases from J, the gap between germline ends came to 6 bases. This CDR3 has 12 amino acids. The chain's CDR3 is CASRSDGNTIYF. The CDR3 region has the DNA TGTGCCAGCAGGTCGGATGGAAACACCATATATTTT.

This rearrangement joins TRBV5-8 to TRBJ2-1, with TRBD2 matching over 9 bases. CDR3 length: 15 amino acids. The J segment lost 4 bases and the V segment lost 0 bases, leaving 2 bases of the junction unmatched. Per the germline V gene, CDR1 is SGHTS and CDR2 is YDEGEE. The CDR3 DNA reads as TGTGCCAGCAGCTTGGTTAGCGGGGGATACAATGAGCAGTTCTTC. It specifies CASSLVSGGYNEQFF.

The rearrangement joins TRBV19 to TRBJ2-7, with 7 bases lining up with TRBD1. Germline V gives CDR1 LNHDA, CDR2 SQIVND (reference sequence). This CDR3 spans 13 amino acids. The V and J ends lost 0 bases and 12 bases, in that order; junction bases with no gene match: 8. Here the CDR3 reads CASSIDDRTGPYF. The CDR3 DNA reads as TGTGCCAGTAGTATAGACGACCGGACAGGTCCGTACTTC.

The CDR3 DNA follows: TGCGCCAGCAGCCACGTGGGAAGGAGCTCCTACAATGAGCAGTTCTTC. It specifies CASSHVGRSSYNEQFF. V is TRBV4-1 and J is TRBJ2-1; D ambiguous. This CDR3 region has 16 residues. Germline V gene data show CDR1 as MGHRA and CDR2 as YSYEKL. Between the trimmed V and J ends, which lost 3 bases and 0 bases, there was a span of 12 bases.

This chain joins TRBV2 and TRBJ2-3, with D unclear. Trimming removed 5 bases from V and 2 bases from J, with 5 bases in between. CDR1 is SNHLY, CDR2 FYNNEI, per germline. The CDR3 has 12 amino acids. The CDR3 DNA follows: TGTGCCAGCAGTTCATTCACAGATACGCAGTATTTT. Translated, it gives CASSSFTDTQYF.

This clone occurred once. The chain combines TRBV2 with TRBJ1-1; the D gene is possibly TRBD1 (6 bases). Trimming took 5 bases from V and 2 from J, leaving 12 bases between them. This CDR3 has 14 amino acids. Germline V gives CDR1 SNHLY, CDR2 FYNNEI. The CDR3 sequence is CASSLGGLNTEAFF. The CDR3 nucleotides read TGTGCCAGCAGTTTGGGGGGGCTTAACACTGAAGCTTTCTTT.

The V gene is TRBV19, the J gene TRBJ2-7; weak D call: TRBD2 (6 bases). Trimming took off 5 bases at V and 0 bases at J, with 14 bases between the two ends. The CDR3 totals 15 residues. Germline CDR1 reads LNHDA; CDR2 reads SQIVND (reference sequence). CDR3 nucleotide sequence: TGTGCCAGTAGTCAGGTAGCGGATAGCTCCTACGAGCAGTACTTC. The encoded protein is CASSQVADSSYEQYF.

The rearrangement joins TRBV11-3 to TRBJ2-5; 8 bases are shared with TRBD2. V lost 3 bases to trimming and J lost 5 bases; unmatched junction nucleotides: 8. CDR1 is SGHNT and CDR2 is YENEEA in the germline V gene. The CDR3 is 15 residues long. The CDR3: CASSFAAGGLETQYF. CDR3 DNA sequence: TGTGCCAGCAGCTTCGCCGCGGGAGGCCTTGAGACCCAGTACTTC.

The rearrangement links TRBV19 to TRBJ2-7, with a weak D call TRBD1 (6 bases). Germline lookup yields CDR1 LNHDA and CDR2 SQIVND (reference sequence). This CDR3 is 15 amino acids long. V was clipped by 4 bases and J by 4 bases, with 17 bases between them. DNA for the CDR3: TGTGCCAGTAGTAGATCCCGGGACACTCCTTACGAGCAGTACTTC. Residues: CASSRSRDTPYEQYF.

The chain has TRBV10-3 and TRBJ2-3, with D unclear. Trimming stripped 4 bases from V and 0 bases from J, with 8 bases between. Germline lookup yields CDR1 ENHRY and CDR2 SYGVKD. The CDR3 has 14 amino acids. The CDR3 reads CAISGPTSTDTQYF. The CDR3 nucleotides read TGTGCCATCAGTGGCCCCACTAGCACAGATACGCAGTATTTT.